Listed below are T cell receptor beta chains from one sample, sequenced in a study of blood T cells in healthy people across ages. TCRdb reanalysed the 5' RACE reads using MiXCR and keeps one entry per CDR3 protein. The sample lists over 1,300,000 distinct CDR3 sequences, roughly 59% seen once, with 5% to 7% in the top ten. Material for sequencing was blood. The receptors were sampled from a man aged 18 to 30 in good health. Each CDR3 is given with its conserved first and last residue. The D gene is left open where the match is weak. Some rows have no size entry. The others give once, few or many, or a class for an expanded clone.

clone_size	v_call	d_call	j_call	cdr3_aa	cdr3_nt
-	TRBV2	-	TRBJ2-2	CANARDIGGELFF	TGTGCCAACGCCCGGGACATTGGCGGGGAGCTGTTTTTT
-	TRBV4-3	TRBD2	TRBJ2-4	CASSPGRGLAWQNIQYF	TGCGCCAGCAGCCCGGGTAGAGGACTAGCCTGGCAAAACATTCAGTACTTC
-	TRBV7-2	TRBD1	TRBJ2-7	CASSQGARVYEQYF	TGTGCCAGCTCCCAGGGGGCGAGGGTATACGAGCAGTACTTC
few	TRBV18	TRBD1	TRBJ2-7	CASSPDRLYEQYF	TGTGCCAGCTCACCGGACAGGCTATACGAGCAGTACTTC
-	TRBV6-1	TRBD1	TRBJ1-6	CASSERTGQDSPLHF	TGTGCCAGCAGTGAACGGACAGGGCAGGATTCACCCCTCCACTTT
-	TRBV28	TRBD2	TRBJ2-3	CASFSGGPSTDTQYF	TGTGCCAGTTTTAGCGGGGGACCTAGCACAGATACGCAGTATTTT
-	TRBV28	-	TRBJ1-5	CASSFYGQNNQPQHF	TGTGCCAGCAGTTTCTATGGACAGAACAATCAGCCCCAGCATTTT
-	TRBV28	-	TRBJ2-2	CASSPRQVRTGELFF	TGTGCCAGCAGCCCTCGACAGGTTCGCACCGGGGAGCTGTTTTTT
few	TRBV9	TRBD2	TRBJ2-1	CASSVSPSPGLAHEQFF	TGTGCCAGCAGCGTAAGCCCCTCCCCGGGACTAGCACATGAGCAGTTCTTC
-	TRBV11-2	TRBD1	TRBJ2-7	CASSLVSRDSNLYEQYF	TGTGCCAGCAGCTTAGTTAGTAGGGACAGCAACCTCTACGAGCAGTACTTC
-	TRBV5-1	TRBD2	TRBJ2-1	CASSSGTSGWSYNEQFF	TGCGCCAGCAGTTCCGGGACTAGCGGATGGTCCTACAATGAGCAGTTCTTC
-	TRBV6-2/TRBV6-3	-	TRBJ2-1	CASREGGWFF	TGTGCCAGCAGAGAGGGGGGGTGGTTCTTC
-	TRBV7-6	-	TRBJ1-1	CASSLVSGQRTEAFF	TGTGCCAGCAGCTTAGTATCAGGCCAGAGGACTGAAGCTTTCTTT
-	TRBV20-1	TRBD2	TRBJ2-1	CSAPREGTYNEQFF	TGCAGTGCTCCTCGGGAGGGCACTTACAATGAGCAGTTCTTC
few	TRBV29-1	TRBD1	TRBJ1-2	CSAGTGVASHGYTF	TGCAGCGCGGGGACAGGGGTTGCCTCTCATGGCTACACCTTC
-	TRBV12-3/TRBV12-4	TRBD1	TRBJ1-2	CASSHPTGGGYGYTF	TGTGCCAGCAGTCACCCGACAGGGGGTGGATATGGCTACACCTTC
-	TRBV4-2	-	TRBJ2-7	CASSQVVGRGLYEQYF	TGTGCCAGCAGCCAAGTAGTAGGGCGGGGACTCTACGAGCAGTACTTC
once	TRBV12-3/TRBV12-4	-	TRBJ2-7	CASSLMSFGSAQYF	TGTGCCAGCAGTTTAATGTCTTTTGGGAGCGCGCAGTACTTC
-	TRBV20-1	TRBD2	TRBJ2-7	CSAPLSGRGYEQYF	TGCAGTGCTCCCCTGTCCGGGAGGGGCTACGAGCAGTACTTC
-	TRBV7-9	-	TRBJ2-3	CASNDMRSNTDTQYF	TGTGCCAGCAACGACATGAGGTCTAACACAGATACGCAGTATTTT
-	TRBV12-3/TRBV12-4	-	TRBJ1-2	CASTGLPTGNYGYTF	TGTGCCAGCACCGGCCTGCCAACAGGGAACTATGGCTACACCTTC
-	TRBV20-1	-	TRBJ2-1	CSARPGPSYNEQFF	TGCAGTGCTAGACCGGGACCCTCCTACAATGAGCAGTTCTTC
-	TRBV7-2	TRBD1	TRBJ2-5	CASSPGTGIGTQYF	TGTGCCAGCAGCCCCGGGACAGGGATTGGGACCCAGTACTTC
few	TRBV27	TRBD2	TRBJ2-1	CATGTTSYNEQFF	TGTGCCACCGGGACTACCTCCTACAATGAGCAGTTCTTC
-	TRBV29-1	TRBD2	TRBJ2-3	CSPRGVSGGPPDTQYF	TGCAGCCCCCGGGGCGTAAGCGGGGGGCCCCCAGATACGCAGTATTTT
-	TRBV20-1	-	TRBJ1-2	CSARPYSRVRDYGYTF	TGCAGTGCTAGACCGTACTCGAGGGTTCGAGACTATGGCTACACCTTC
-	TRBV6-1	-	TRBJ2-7	CASGDPLGYEQYF	TGTGCCAGTGGAGACCCACTAGGCTACGAGCAGTACTTC
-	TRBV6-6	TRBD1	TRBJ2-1	CASRNLGQGRFREQFF	TGTGCCAGCAGGAACCTGGGACAGGGGAGGTTTCGTGAGCAGTTCTTC
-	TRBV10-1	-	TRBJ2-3	CASSETGLPTDTQYF	TGCGCCAGCAGTGAGACAGGACTGCCCACAGATACGCAGTATTTT
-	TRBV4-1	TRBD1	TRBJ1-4	CASSQTGTGNEKLFF	TGCGCCAGCAGCCAGACCGGGACAGGGAATGAAAAACTGTTTTTT
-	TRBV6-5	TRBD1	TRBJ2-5	CASRIQDRKETQYF	TGTGCCAGCAGAATACAGGACAGGAAGGAGACCCAGTACTTC
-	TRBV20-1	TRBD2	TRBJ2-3	CRWGGFSTDTQYF	TGCAGATGGGGAGGGTTTAGCACAGATACGCAGTATTTT
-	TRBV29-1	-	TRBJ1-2	CSTPGTGGYTF	TGCAGCACCCCGGGAACGGGTGGCTACACCTTC
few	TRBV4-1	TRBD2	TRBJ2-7	CASSQDGLAGSYEQYF	TGCGCCAGCAGCCAAGACGGACTAGCGGGGTCCTACGAGCAGTACTTC
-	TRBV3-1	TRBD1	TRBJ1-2	CASKIGGRYTF	TGTGCCAGCAAAATAGGGGGCCGCTACACCTTC
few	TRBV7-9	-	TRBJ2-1	CASSPVRGTYNEQFF	TGTGCCAGCAGCCCTGTAAGGGGGACCTACAATGAGCAGTTCTTC
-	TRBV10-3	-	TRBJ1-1	CAISGGTEAFF	TGTGCCATCAGTGGGGGTACTGAAGCTTTCTTT
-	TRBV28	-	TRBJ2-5	CASGLILLSPQETQYF	TGTGCCAGCGGACTCATCCTATTGAGCCCCCAGGAGACCCAGTACTTC
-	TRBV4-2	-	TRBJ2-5	CASSQGRPLAETQYF	TGTGCCAGCAGCCAGGGGCGGCCCTTGGCAGAGACCCAGTACTTC
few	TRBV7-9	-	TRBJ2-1	CASSLGSIEQFF	TGTGCCAGCAGCTTGGGGTCAATTGAGCAGTTCTTC
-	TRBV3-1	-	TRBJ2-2	CASSPSSLANTGELFF	TGTGCCAGCAGCCCCAGTAGCCTAGCCAACACCGGGGAGCTGTTTTTT
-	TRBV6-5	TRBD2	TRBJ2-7	CASSYIGTSGGISYNEQYF	TGTGCCAGCAGTTACATAGGGACTAGCGGGGGGATCTCCTACAATGAGCAGTACTTC
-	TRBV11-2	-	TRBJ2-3	CASSLSGANTDTQYF	TGTGCCAGCAGCTTGTCAGGGGCGAACACAGATACGCAGTATTTT
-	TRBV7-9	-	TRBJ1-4	CASSLVSHGTNEKLFF	TGTGCCAGCAGCTTGGTTTCGCACGGAACTAATGAAAAACTGTTTTTT
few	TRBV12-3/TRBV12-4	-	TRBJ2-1	CASSKGSGEQFF	TGTGCCAGCAGTAAAGGGAGTGGCGAGCAGTTCTTC
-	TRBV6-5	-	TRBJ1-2	CASKPRDLLPSGYTF	TGTGCCAGCAAACCAAGGGACCTACTCCCGAGCGGCTACACCTTC